This T cell receptor beta chain is drawn from a study of blood T cell repertoires in COVID-19. Some clones are missing from TCRdb's copy, which holds only in-frame ones; the method was immunoSEQ multiplex PCR. The sample lists roughly 150,000 clones, approximately 90% occurring once. This CDR3 region has 15 residues. Per the germline V gene, CDR1 is MNHEY and CDR2 is SMNVEV (reference sequence). The junction had 9 bases not matched to a gene; V was cut back by 6 bases and J by 4 bases. Material: peripheral blood. The clonotype comes from a man in his fifties who had recovered from COVID-19. This chain connects TRBV27 to TRBJ2-7; 10 bases line up with TRBD2. The CDR3 nucleotides read TGTGCCAGCAGATACACTAGCGGGGCGAAATACGAGCAGTACTTC. Protein: CASRYTSGAKYEQYF.